Below, one T cell receptor beta chain is given with its context. These data originate in a study of blood T cell repertoires in COVID-19. This CDR3 spans 14 amino acids. Deletions cut 5 bases from V and 6 bases from J, with 17 bases between. CDR1 is SQVTM, CDR2 ANQGSEA, per germline. Using immunoSEQ multiplex PCR, the repertoire was profiled, and TCRdb retains in-frame clones only, with some absent. The sample contains about 200,000 clones, roughly four fifths of which appear only once. This TCR derives from a woman in her forties with acute or convalescent COVID-19. Material: peripheral blood. The chain employs TRBV29-1 and TRBJ2-1, with a possible D match to TRBD1 (6 bases). Written as DNA, the CDR3 is TGCAGCGTTTCAATAGGTGTCAGGGGCAATGAGCAGTTCTTC. Its translation is CSVSIGVRGNEQFF.